This note documents a single TCR beta chain sequence. The CDR3 sequence is 15 residues long. Trimming stripped 4 bases from V and 5 bases from J, with 15 bases between. The sample belongs to a study of shared clonotypes between healthy human individuals. Measured with immunoSEQ multiplex PCR; TCRdb has only the in-frame clones, and not every one. The table records some 1,400,000 clones, roughly 97% of them present only once. The chain uses TRBV23-1 and TRBJ1-5; D not resolved. TRBV23-1 carries the ORF label, with uncertain function. The specimen sequenced was naive CD4+ T cells sorted from blood. Subset meaning: CD45RA+ positively selected. The origin of this receptor is a young man in good health. CDR3 protein: CASSRNRAQDQPQHF. The CDR3 bases are TGCGCCAGCAGTCGAAATCGGGCCCAAGATCAGCCCCAGCATTTT.